This TCR beta chain comes out of a study of blood T cell repertoires in COVID-19. Background on the study: From T cells, B-cell-depleted T cells, or PBMCs came the material, which was cDNA or gDNA.

Clones were read by immunoSEQ multiplex PCR, and TCRdb kept only the in-frame ones, dropping some. The table has approximately 280,000 clones, almost 90% seen once. Sequencing was carried out using PBMCs or T cells enriched from blood (not recorded which). This TCR was recovered from a woman aged 18-35 years with acute COVID-19.

DNA for the CDR3: TGCAGCGTTGAAGATTCGTGGGAGAGGAATGAGCAGTTCTTC. Translation: CSVEDSWERNEQFF. This chain connects TRBV29-1 to TRBJ2-1, with TRBD2 as a possible D gene (5 bases). The V gene lost 0 bases and the J gene lost 7 bases, with 13 bases spanning the gap. Germline CDR1 and CDR2: SQVTM and ANQGSEA. The CDR3 consists of 14 residues.